A selection of T cell receptor beta chains follows, all from one sample in a study of CD8 T cells in ankylosing spondylitis. TCRdb re-derived calls from the 5' RACE reads in MiXCR, one entry per CDR3 protein. The sample comprises about 440,000 distinct CDR3 sequences, 17% of which are singletons, and approximately 0.93% rests with the top ten. Sequencing was done on a sample of blood, either unsorted or a sorted T cell fraction (not recorded which). Receptor source: a male donor with ankylosing spondylitis. Each CDR3 is given with its conserved first and last residue. A D gene is named only where the DNA matches it firmly. Some rows have no size entry. The others give once, few or many, or a class for an expanded clone.

abundance: few; v_gene: TRBV12-3/TRBV12-4; j_gene: TRBJ1-1; d_gene: TRBD1; CDR3aa: CASSFGTGGMNTEAFF; CDR3nt: TGTGCCAGCAGTTTCGGCACAGGGGGTATGAACACTGAAGCTTTCTTT
abundance: many; v_gene: TRBV12-3/TRBV12-4; j_gene: TRBJ2-6; d_gene: .; CDR3aa: CATKLRSGANVLTF; CDR3nt: TGTGCCACCAAGCTCCGATCTGGGGCCAACGTCCTGACTTTC
abundance: few; v_gene: TRBV20-1; j_gene: TRBJ2-3; d_gene: TRBD2; CDR3aa: CSARDPTSGDGNTQYF; CDR3nt: TGCAGTGCTAGAGACCCTACTAGCGGGGACGGGAATACGCAGTATTTT
abundance: .; v_gene: TRBV12-3/TRBV12-4; j_gene: TRBJ2-7; d_gene: .; CDR3aa: CASSPTTSAYEQHF; CDR3nt: TGTGCCAGCAGTCCCACGACTAGTGCTTACGAGCAGCACTTC
abundance: .; v_gene: TRBV3-1; j_gene: TRBJ1-6; d_gene: .; CDR3aa: CASSQGWDSPLHF; CDR3nt: TGTGCCAGCAGCCAAGGTTGGGATTCACCCCTCCACTTT
abundance: few; v_gene: TRBV7-8; j_gene: TRBJ1-1; d_gene: .; CDR3aa: CASSPSLLGGTEAFF; CDR3nt: TGTGCCAGCAGCCCCTCCCTCCTTGGGGGCACTGAAGCTTTCTTT
abundance: .; v_gene: TRBV20-1; j_gene: TRBJ2-3; d_gene: .; CDR3aa: CSGRGLLDTQYF; CDR3nt: TGCAGTGGGAGGGGGCTTTTAGATACGCAGTATTTT
abundance: .; v_gene: TRBV6-1; j_gene: TRBJ1-1; d_gene: .; CDR3aa: CASSGWFTMNTEAFF; CDR3nt: TGTGCCAGCAGTGGATGGTTCACCATGAACACTGAAGCTTTCTTT
abundance: .; v_gene: TRBV7-3; j_gene: TRBJ2-1; d_gene: TRBD1; CDR3aa: CASSNAGTVAYNEQFF; CDR3nt: TGTGCCAGCAGCAACGCCGGGACAGTGGCCTACAATGAGCAGTTCTTC
abundance: few; v_gene: TRBV7-9; j_gene: TRBJ1-1; d_gene: TRBD1; CDR3aa: CASSFRDREAEAFF; CDR3nt: TGTGCCAGCAGCTTTAGGGACAGGGAGGCTGAAGCTTTCTTT
abundance: .; v_gene: TRBV6-1; j_gene: TRBJ2-1; d_gene: TRBD1; CDR3aa: CASSTRDRGRVNEQFF; CDR3nt: TGTGCCAGCAGTACCCGGGACAGGGGGCGCGTGAATGAGCAGTTCTTC
abundance: .; v_gene: TRBV6-1; j_gene: TRBJ2-7; d_gene: .; CDR3aa: CASSPAGPDYEQYF; CDR3nt: TGTGCCAGCAGCCCGGCCGGGCCAGACTACGAGCAGTACTTC
abundance: few; v_gene: TRBV9; j_gene: TRBJ1-2; d_gene: .; CDR3aa: CASSPRRTGNNYGYTF; CDR3nt: TGTGCCAGCAGCCCTAGAAGAACAGGGAACAACTATGGCTACACCTTC
abundance: few; v_gene: TRBV5-5; j_gene: TRBJ2-3; d_gene: .; CDR3aa: CASSPPGPATQDTQYF; CDR3nt: TGTGCCAGCAGCCCTCCAGGGCCCGCTACACAAGATACGCAGTATTTT
abundance: many; v_gene: TRBV5-1; j_gene: TRBJ2-1; d_gene: TRBD2; CDR3aa: CASSLGPRLAGYNEQFF; CDR3nt: TGCGCCAGCAGCTTGGGCCCCCGACTAGCGGGTTACAATGAGCAGTTCTTC
abundance: .; v_gene: TRBV19; j_gene: TRBJ1-2; d_gene: .; CDR3aa: CASRLTDDGYTF; CDR3nt: TGTGCCAGTAGACTCACCGATGATGGCTACACCTTC
abundance: few; v_gene: TRBV10-1; j_gene: TRBJ2-3; d_gene: .; CDR3aa: CASSVAPGWDTQYF; CDR3nt: TGCGCCAGCAGTGTGGCCCCCGGGTGGGATACGCAGTATTTT
abundance: .; v_gene: TRBV19; j_gene: TRBJ1-5; d_gene: TRBD1; CDR3aa: CASSTDRGRNQPQHF; CDR3nt: TGTGCCAGTAGTACGGACAGGGGGCGCAATCAGCCCCAGCATTTT
abundance: .; v_gene: TRBV6-1; j_gene: TRBJ2-7; d_gene: .; CDR3aa: CASQGRYEQYF; CDR3nt: TGTGCCAGCCAGGGGCGTTACGAGCAGTACTTC
abundance: few; v_gene: TRBV6-5; j_gene: TRBJ2-7; d_gene: TRBD2; CDR3aa: CASSYKERGPYEQYF; CDR3nt: TGTGCCAGCAGTTACAAGGAGCGGGGCCCCTACGAGCAGTACTTC
abundance: few; v_gene: TRBV5-1; j_gene: TRBJ2-2; d_gene: .; CDR3aa: CASSGSPLGTGELFF; CDR3nt: TGCGCCAGCAGCGGATCCCCCCTGGGCACCGGGGAGCTGTTTTTT
abundance: few; v_gene: TRBV5-1; j_gene: TRBJ2-5; d_gene: TRBD1; CDR3aa: CASSAGQVKETQYF; CDR3nt: TGCGCCAGCAGCGCGGGACAGGTGAAAGAGACCCAGTACTTC
abundance: few; v_gene: TRBV12-3/TRBV12-4; j_gene: TRBJ2-3; d_gene: .; CDR3aa: CASSPDGSSTDTQYF; CDR3nt: TGTGCCAGCAGTCCGGACGGGAGTAGCACAGATACGCAGTATTTT
abundance: .; v_gene: TRBV7-6; j_gene: TRBJ2-5; d_gene: .; CDR3aa: CASSLMVIRGQETQYF; CDR3nt: TGTGCCAGCAGCTTAATGGTTATCCGGGGACAAGAGACCCAGTACTTC
abundance: .; v_gene: TRBV14; j_gene: TRBJ1-6; d_gene: TRBD1; CDR3aa: CASSQRTGGGNSPLHF; CDR3nt: TGTGCCAGCAGCCAACGGACAGGGGGAGGTAATTCACCCCTCCACTTT